This TCR beta chain is drawn from a study of blood T cells in healthy people across ages. The CDR3 has 15 residues. Germline CDR1 and CDR2: SNHLY and FYNNEI. Trimming removed 5 bases at V and 6 bases at J, with 17 bases between. Details on this clonotype: Its antigen is unknown.

Findings and limits, study-wide: Aged donors had fewer naive CD4+ cells and lower diversity than long-lived donors.

A J-beta primer mix and a sample-barcoded 5' primer were used in a second PCR of about 6 to 12 cycles. TCRdb ran MiXCR on the 5' RACE reads and lists one entry per CDR3 protein. The sample yields roughly 1,300,000 distinct CDR3 sequences, 55% to 75% seen once. The source material was blood. This receptor was taken from a man in his late teens or twenties in good health. The chain employs TRBV2 and TRBJ2-1; weak D call: TRBD1 (6 bases). CDR3 amino acids: CASSPTGGTGNEQFF. The DNA of the CDR3 is TGTGCCAGCAGTCCCACTGGGGGCACGGGCAATGAGCAGTTCTTC.